This T cell receptor beta chain was sequenced for a study of control samples from healthy donors and cancer patients. V gave up 4 bases and J gave up 5 bases, with 12 bases separating them. Germline CDR1 is SGHRS and CDR2 is YFSETQ. CDR3 length equals 13 residues. Only in-frame clones appear in the TCRdb table, and some are missing; sequencing was by immunoSEQ multiplex PCR. This table has roughly 200,000 clones, 91% appearing once. The table lists this clone with a few counts. Sequencing was carried out using blood. The receptor's source is a man aged 25-40 years in good health. J is TRBJ1-1 and V is TRBV5-1; D is possibly TRBD1 (5 bases). CDR3 in amino acids: CASSRSGGTEAFF. The CDR3 bases are TGCGCCAGCAGCCGGAGCGGGGGAACTGAAGCTTTCTTT. The full variable domain, its missing parts supplied by reference TRBV5-1 and TRBJ1-1, is KAGVTQTPRYLIKTRGQQVTLSCSPISGHRSVSWYQQTPGQGLQFLFEYFSETQRNKGNFPGRFSGRQFSNSRSEMNVSTLELGDSALYLCASSRSGGTEAFFGQGTRLTVV.